This T cell receptor beta chain was observed in a study of tumor-infiltrating lymphocytes in primary liver carcinoma. The V end lost 1 base, the J end lost 10 bases, and 16 bases lay between the germline ends. This CDR3 is 15 amino acids long. From germline, CDR1 is MGHRA and CDR2 YSYEKL. Overall study results and limits: Tumors had a significantly higher top-250-clone fraction than blood (p = 0.039). The bulk unsorted samples meant that CD4+ and CD8+ repertoires went uncompared. Less overlap was seen in tumor-adjacent and tumor-blood pairs than in tumor region pairs.

Points on this clonotype: The antigen is undetermined.

Germline DNA was extracted too, while blood RNA derived from unsorted whole blood. Treatment-naive at the time, the patients had chronic HBV infection. With a constant-region primer, TCR beta cDNA was made from around 520 ng of total RNA. Slightly modified ARM-PCR, run as three nested multiplex PCR rounds, produced the TCR beta libraries. Use of TRBV1-TRBV30 forward primers with a C-beta reverse primer characterized the first two PCR rounds, which lasted roughly 9 cycles each. In TCRdb, the multiplex PCR reads were re-called with MiXCR into one record per CDR3 protein. The sample yields roughly 330,000 distinct CDR3 sequences, around three fifths seen once.

The chain recombines TRBV4-1 with TRBJ1-4, with a weak D call TRBD1 (6 bases). Sequencing used peripheral blood. The receptor's source is a man between 40 and 49 years old with primary liver carcinoma and hepatitis B virus infection. The CDR3 nucleotides read TGCGCCAGCAGCCAAGGTCGGGGGCGGGTGGGAAAACTGTTTTTT. Amino acids: CASSQGRGRVGKLFF.